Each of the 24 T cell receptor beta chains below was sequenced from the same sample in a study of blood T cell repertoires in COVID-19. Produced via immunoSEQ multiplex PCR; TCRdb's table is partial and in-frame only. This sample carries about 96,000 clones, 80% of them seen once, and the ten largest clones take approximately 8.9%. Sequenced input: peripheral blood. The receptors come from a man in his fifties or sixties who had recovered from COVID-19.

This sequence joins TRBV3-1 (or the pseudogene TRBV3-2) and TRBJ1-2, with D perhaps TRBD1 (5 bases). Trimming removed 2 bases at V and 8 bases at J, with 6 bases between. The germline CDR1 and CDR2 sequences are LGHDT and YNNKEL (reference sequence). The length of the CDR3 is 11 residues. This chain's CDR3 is CASSQQGGYTF. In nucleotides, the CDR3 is TGTGCCAGCAGCCAACAGGGAGGCTACACCTTC.

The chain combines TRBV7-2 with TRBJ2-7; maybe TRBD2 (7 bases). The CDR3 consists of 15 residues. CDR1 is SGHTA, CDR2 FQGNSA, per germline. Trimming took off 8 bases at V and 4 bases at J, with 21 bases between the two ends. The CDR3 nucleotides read TGTGCCAGCCAAGGGGGGAGGGGAGGCGGTTACGAGCAGTACTTC. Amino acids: CASQGGRGGGYEQYF.

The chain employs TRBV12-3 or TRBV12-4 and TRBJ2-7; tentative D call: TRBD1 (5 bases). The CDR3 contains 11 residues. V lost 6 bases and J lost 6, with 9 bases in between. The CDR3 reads CASSQGIEQYF. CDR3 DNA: TGTGCCAGCAGCCAGGGCATCGAGCAGTACTTC.

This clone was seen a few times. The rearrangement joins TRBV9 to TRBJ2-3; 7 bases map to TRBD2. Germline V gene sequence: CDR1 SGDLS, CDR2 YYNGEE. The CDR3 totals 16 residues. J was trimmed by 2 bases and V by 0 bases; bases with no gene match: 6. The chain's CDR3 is CASSVGASGVTDTQYF. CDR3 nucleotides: TGTGCCAGCAGCGTAGGCGCTAGCGGAGTCACAGATACGCAGTATTTT.

In DNA form, the CDR3 reads TGTGCCAGCAGTTACTCCGGGACAGGGGGCAATGAGCAGTTCTTC. It encodes CASSYSGTGGNEQFF. The V call is TRBV6-5, the J call TRBJ2-1; 11 bases fit TRBD1. Per germline, CDR1 MNHEY and CDR2 SVGAGI. CDR3 length equals 15 residues. Unmatched junction bases numbered 1, after V lost 0 bases and J lost 6 bases.

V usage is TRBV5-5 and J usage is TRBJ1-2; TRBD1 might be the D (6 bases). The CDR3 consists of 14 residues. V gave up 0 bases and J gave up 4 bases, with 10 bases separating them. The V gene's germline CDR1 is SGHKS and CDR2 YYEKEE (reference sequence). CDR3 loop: CASSLARGPYGYTF. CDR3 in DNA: TGTGCCAGCAGCTTGGCCAGGGGACCCTATGGCTACACCTTC.

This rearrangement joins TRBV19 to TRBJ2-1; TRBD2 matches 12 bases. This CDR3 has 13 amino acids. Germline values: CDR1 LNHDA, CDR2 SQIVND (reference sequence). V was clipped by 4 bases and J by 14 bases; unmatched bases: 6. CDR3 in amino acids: CASSTTSGSGKFF. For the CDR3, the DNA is TGTGCCAGTAGTACGACTAGCGGGAGCGGAAAGTTCTTC.

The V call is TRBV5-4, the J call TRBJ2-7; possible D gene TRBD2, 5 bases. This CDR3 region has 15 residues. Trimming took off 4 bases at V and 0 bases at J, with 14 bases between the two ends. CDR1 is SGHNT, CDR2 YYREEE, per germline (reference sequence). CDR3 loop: CASSPAAESSYEQYF. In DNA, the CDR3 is TGTGCCAGCAGCCCCGCAGCGGAGAGCTCCTACGAGCAGTACTTC.

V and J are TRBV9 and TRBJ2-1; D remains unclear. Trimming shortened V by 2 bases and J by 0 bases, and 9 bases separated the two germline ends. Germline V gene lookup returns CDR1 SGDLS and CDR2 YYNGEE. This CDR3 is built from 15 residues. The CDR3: CASSVTFSSYNEQFF. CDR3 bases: TGTGCCAGCAGCGTTACCTTTAGCTCCTACAATGAGCAGTTCTTC.

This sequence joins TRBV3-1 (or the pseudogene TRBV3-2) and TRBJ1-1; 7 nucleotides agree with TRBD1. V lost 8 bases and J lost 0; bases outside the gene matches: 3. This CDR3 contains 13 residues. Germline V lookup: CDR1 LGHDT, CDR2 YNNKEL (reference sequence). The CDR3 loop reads CASATGVNTEAFF. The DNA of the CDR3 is TGTGCCAGCGCAACAGGGGTGAACACTGAAGCTTTCTTT.

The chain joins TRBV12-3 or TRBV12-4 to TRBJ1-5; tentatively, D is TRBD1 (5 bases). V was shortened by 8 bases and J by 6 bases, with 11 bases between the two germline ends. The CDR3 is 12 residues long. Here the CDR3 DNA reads TGTGCCAGCGCCCGGGGGAGTCAGCCCCAGCATTTT. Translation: CASARGSQPQHF.

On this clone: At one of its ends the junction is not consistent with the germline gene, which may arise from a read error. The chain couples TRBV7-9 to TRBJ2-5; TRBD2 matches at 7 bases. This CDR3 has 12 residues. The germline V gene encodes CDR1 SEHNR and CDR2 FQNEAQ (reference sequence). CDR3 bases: TGTGCCAGCGGGGGGGAATCGGAGACCCGGTACTTC. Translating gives CASGGESETRYF.

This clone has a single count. The CDR3 loop reads CASSLEPSRYGYTF. The CDR3, as DNA: TGTGCCAGCAGTTTGGAGCCGAGCCGCTATGGCTACACCTTC. This chain joins TRBV28 and TRBJ1-2; D is undetermined. The V end lost 3 bases, the J end lost 4 bases, and 12 bases lay between the germline ends. CDR1 and CDR2 (germline): MDHEN, SYDVKM. The CDR3 is 14 amino acids.

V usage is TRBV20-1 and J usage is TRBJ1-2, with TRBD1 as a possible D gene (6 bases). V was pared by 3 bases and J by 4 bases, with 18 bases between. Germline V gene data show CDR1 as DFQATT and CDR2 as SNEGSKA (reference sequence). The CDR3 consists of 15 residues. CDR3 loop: CSASPPGAGAYGYTF. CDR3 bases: TGCAGTGCTAGTCCCCCCGGGGCAGGGGCCTATGGCTACACCTTC.

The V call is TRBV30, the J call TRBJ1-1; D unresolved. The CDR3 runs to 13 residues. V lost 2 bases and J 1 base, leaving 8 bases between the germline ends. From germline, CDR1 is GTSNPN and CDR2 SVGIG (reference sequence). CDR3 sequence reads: CAWSYGRNTEAFF. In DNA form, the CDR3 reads TGTGCCTGGAGTTACGGTAGGAACACTGAAGCTTTCTTT.

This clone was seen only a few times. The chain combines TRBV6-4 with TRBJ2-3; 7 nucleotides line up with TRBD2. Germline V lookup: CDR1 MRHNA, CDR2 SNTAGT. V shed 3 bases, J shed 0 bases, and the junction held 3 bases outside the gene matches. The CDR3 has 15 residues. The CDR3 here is CASSEASGSTDTQYF. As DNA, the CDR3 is TGTGCCAGCAGTGAGGCTAGCGGAAGCACAGATACGCAGTATTTT.

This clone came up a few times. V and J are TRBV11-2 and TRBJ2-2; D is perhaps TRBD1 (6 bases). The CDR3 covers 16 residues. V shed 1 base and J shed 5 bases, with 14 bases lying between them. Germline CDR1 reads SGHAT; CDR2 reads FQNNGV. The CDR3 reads CASSLVVLGATGELFF. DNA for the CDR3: TGTGCCAGCAGCTTAGTCGTGCTGGGGGCAACCGGGGAGCTGTTTTTT.

CDR3 sequence reads: CASSLGSGLLNEKLFF. As DNA, the CDR3 is TGTGCCAGCAGCTTAGGATCAGGGCTCCTTAATGAAAAACTGTTTTTT. This rearrangement joins TRBV11-2 to TRBJ1-4; the D gene is possibly TRBD1 (5 bases). Germline loops: CDR1 SGHAT, CDR2 FQNNGV. CDR3 length: 16 amino acids. Trimming pared 1 base from V and 4 bases from J, leaving 13 bases between.

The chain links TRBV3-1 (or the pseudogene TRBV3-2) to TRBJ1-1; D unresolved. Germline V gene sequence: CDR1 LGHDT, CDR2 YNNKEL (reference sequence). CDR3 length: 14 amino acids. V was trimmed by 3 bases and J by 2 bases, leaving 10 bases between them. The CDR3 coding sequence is TGTGCCAGCAGCCACCTTACAAAAAACACTGAAGCTTTCTTT. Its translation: CASSHLTKNTEAFF.

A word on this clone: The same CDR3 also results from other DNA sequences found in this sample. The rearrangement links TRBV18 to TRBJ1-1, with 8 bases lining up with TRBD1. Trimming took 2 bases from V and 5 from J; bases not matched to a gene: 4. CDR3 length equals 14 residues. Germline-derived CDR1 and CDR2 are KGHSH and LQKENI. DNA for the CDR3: TGTGCCAGCTCACCAGGACAGGGCGAAACTGAAGCTTTCTTT. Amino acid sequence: CASSPGQGETEAFF.

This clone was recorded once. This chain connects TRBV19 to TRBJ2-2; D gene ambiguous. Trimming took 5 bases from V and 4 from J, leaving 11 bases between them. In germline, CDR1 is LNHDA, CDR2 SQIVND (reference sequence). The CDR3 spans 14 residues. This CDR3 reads CASSGAWSTGELFF. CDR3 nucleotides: TGTGCCAGTAGTGGAGCCTGGAGCACCGGGGAGCTGTTTTTT.

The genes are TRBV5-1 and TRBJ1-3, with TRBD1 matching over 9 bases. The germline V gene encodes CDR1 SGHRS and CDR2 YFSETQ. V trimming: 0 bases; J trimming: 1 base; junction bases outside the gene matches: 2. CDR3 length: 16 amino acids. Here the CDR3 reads CASSLDRGLSGNTIYF. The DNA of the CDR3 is TGCGCCAGCAGCTTGGACAGGGGGCTATCTGGAAACACCATATATTTT.

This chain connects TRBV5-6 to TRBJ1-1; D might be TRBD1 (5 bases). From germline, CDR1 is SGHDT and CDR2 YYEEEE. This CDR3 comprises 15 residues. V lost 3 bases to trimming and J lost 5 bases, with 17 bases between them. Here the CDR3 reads CASSYSGTLMTEAFF. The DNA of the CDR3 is TGTGCCAGCAGCTATTCCGGGACTTTAATGACTGAAGCTTTCTTT. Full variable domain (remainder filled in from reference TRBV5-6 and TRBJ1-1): DAGVTQSPTHLIKTRGQQVTLRCSPKSGHDTVSWYQQALGQGPQFIFQYYEEEERQRGNFPDRFSGHQFPNYSSELNVNALLLGDSALYLCASSYSGTLMTEAFFGQGTRLTVV.

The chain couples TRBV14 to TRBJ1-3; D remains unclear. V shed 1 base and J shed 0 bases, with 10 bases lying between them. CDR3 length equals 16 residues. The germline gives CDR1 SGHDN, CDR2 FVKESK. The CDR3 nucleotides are TGTGCCAGCAGCCAAGTCCGGGGATTCTCTGGAAACACCATATATTTT. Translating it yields CASSQVRGFSGNTIYF. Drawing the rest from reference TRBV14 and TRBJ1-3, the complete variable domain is EAGVTQFPSHSVIEKGQTVTLRCDPISGHDNLYWYRRVMGKEIKFLLHFVKESKQDESGMPNNRFLAERTGGTYSTLKVQPAELEDSGVYFCASSQVRGFSGNTIYFGEGSWLTVV.